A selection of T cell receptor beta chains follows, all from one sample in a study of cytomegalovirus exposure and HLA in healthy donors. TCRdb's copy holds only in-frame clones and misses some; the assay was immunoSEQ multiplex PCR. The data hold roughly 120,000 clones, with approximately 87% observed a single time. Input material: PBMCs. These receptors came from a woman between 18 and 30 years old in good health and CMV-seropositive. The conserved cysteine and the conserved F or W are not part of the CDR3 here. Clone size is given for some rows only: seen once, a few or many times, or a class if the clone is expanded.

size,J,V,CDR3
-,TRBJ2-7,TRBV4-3,ASSQDRTSDIYEQY
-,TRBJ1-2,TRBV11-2,ASSFGTGVFGYT
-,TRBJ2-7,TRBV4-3,ASSQEPNTVSY
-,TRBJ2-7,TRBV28,ASSLVSGNEQY
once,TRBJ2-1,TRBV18,ASSRGTTFYNEQF
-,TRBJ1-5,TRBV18,ASSAGTGGWNQPQH
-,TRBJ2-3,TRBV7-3,ASSVRPGLGTTDTQY
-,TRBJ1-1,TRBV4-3,ASSQDGDRLRGYTEAF
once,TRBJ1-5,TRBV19,ASTREGFQPQH
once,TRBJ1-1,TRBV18,ASSPPGGGSGGTEAF
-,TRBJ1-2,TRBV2,ASRDRGLPNYGYT
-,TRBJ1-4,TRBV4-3,ASSQGQGFEKLF
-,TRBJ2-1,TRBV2,ASSDPLQGYGGGAVDEQF
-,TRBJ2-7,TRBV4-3,ASSLAGTGLAYEQY
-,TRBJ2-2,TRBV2,ASSREQGKNTGELF
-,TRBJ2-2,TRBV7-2,ASSWGQGRAGELF
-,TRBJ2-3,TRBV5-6,ASSFQLAGDSTDTQY
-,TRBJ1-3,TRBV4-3,ASSLNTGAGNTIY
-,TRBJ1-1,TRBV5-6,ASSLSGLTTEAF
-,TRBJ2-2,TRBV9,ASQGQTNTGELF
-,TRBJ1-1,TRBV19,ASSISPRLNTEAF
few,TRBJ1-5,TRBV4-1,ASSHPGTANQPQH
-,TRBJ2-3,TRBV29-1,SVLRQGDTQY
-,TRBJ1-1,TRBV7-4,ASSRNRGVTEAF
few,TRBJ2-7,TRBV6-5,ASSQQGALYEQY
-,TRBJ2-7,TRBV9,ASSVPLAGDYEQY
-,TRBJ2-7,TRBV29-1,SGRNWEEEY
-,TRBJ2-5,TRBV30,AWSVRASSVLKY
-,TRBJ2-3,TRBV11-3,ASSLDPQSDTQY
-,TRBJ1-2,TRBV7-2,ASSLEGLANYGYT
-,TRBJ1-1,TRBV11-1,ATSQGHTEAF
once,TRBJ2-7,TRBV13,ASSLSTGDEDEQY
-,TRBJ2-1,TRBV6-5,ASSYSTGAGEQF
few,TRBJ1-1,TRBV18,ASSTVGGGEAF
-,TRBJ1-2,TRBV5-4,ASSLGGQVDGYT
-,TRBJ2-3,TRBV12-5,ASGLQAAGGRQDTQY
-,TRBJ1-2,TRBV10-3,AISESGEYGYT
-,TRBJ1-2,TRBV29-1,SAQGGSSGYT
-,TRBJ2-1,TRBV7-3,ASSLGGGAGEHNEQF
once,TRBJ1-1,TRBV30,AWSGLGQGKAEAF
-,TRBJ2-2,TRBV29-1,SVERDTGELF
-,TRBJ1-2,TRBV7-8,ASSSDEQGLLMGYLNYGYT
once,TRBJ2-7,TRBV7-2,ASSQETRTSVHEQY